This T cell receptor beta chain is drawn from a study of blood T cell repertoires in COVID-19. Generated by immunoSEQ multiplex PCR, the TCRdb table keeps only in-frame clones and is missing some. This sample carries under 200,000 clones, around 83% of them seen once, and the ten largest clones take less than 6.5%. Recruited during active infection, patients (from Seattle) were subsequently followed longitudinally. The sequence came from a woman aged 50 to 60 with COVID-19, enrolled during active disease. The sequenced sample was peripheral blood.

CDR3 region: CAWSTGLASGNTIYF. The CDR3 region has the DNA TGTGCCTGGAGTACGGGCCTAGCCTCTGGAAACACCATATATTTT. The chain recombines TRBV30 with TRBJ1-3; D is uncertain. This CDR3 comprises 15 residues. Trimming shortened V by 2 bases and J by 0 bases, and 11 bases separated the two germline ends. Germline CDR1 GTSNPN, CDR2 SVGIG (reference sequence).